This T cell receptor (beta chain) was sequenced in a study of cytomegalovirus exposure and HLA in healthy donors. Overall study context: Ancestry clustering placed about 86% of about 400 genotyped donors in the Caucasian-associated cluster. Study-wide points: Most of the CMV-associated TCR beta chains (in a later analysis) appeared to be HLA-restricted. The investigators catalogued 150 to 200 TCR beta chains as cytomegalovirus-associated. Follow-up analysis found HLA locus-dependent TCR association rates, highest for DRB1 and lowest for HLA-C.

Amplification used 60 Vbeta primers and 13 Jbeta primers. Produced via immunoSEQ multiplex PCR; TCRdb's table is partial and in-frame only. Of 95,000 to 150,000 clones listed, more than 60% are singletons. This clone has just a few counts. Its antigen is not known. The CDR3 is 17 amino acids. Germline CDR1 MGHRA, CDR2 YSYEKL. The ends were cut back, 8 bases at V and 1 base at J, with 23 bases in the middle. The gene calls are TRBV4-1 and TRBJ2-5; no clear D. This sequence originates from a man aged 18 to 35 in good health and CMV-seronegative. The sequenced material came from PBMCs. CDR3 sequence (DNA): TGCGCCAGCTGCCTCCAACGAGGTGGCCGATCCCAAGAGACCCAGTACTTC. Amino acids: CASCLQRGGRSQETQYF.